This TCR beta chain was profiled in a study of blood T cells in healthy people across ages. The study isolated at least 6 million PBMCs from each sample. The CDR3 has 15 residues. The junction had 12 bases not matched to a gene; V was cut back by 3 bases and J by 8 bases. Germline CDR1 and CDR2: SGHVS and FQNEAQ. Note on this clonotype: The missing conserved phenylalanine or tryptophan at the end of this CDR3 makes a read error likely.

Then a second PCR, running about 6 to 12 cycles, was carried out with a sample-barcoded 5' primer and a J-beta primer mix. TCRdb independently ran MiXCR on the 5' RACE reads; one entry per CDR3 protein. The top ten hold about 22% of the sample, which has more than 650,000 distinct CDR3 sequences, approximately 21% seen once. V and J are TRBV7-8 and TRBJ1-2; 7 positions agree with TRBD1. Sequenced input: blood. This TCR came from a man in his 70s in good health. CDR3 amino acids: CASSFGRQGYRGYTI. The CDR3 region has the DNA TGTGCCAGCAGCTTCGGCCGACAGGGTTATCGAGGCTACACCATC.